This T cell receptor beta chain is from a study of cytomegalovirus exposure and HLA in healthy donors. Donors counted as nominally healthy when sampled, yet unrecorded immune exposures were likely. This CDR3 contains 15 residues. Trimming took off 8 bases at V and 2 bases at J, with 22 bases between the two ends. Germline V gene data show CDR1 as GTSNPN and CDR2 as SVGIG (reference sequence). Remarks on this clone: The antigen remains unidentified.

Study-wide findings and caveats: Among TCR beta chains of equal frequency, HLA-associated ones were more clonally expanded in a later analysis. HLA-A and HLA-B allele assignments for most subjects were reportedly predicted accurately using TCR beta sequences.

In the PCR, 60 Vbeta and 13 Jbeta primers were used. Assay used: immunoSEQ multiplex PCR; TCRdb lists only in-frame clones, some missing. This table holds more than 100,000 clones, less than 80% found once. The source is a female donor in good health and CMV-seropositive. The V and J genes are TRBV30 and TRBJ2-7; possibly TRBD2 for D (5 bases). Sample: PBMCs. The CDR3: CAVEDGLGSTYEQYF. The CDR3 nucleotides read TGTGCCGTGGAGGACGGCTTGGGTTCTACCTACGAGCAGTACTTC.